The 20 T cell receptor beta chains reported below all come from one sample, sequenced in a study of vaccination effects on CD4 cells after COVID-19. ViraFEST expansion of antigen-specific CD4+ T cells with viral peptide pools preceded sequencing. When less than 12 days of culture had elapsed, CD4+ T cells were isolated. Nucleocapsid antibodies were negative in the vaccine recipients, who had never had SARS-CoV-2 infection. The repertoire was sequenced with immunoSEQ multiplex PCR; TCRdb's copy has only in-frame clones and lacks some. The sample lists about 68,000 clones, 80% occurring once. Antigens for these TCRs are unknown. The input for sequencing was CD4+ T cells from PBMCs cultured with SARS-CoV-2 spike peptides, taken before COVID-19 vaccination. The receptors derive from a human donor who received a COVID-19 vaccine.

The V gene is TRBV12-3 or TRBV12-4, the J gene TRBJ1-2; D is uncertain. This CDR3 comprises 12 residues. Between the trimmed V and J ends, which lost 1 base and 8 bases, there was a span of 8 bases. The CDR3 DNA reads as TGTGCCAGCAGTTTAGGGGCAGGAGGCTACACCTTC. Protein sequence: CASSLGAGGYTF.

This clone has only a few counts. The chain joins TRBV2 to TRBJ2-7; unclear D gene. The germline V and J ends were trimmed by 4 bases and 3 bases, with 10 bases remaining between them. The CDR3 is 13 amino acids. Per the germline V gene, CDR1 is SNHLY and CDR2 is FYNNEI. CDR3 loop: CASSVHLNYEQYV. CDR3 coding DNA: TGTGCCAGCAGTGTTCACCTAAACTACGAGCAGTACGTC.

The V gene is TRBV6-1, the J gene TRBJ2-2, with D unresolved. Trimming took 0 bases from V and 4 from J, leaving 9 bases between them. The germline gives CDR1 MNHNS, CDR2 SASEGT. The CDR3 has 15 amino acids. CDR3 bases: TGTGCCAGCAGTGAAGCAAGGGTAGCCACCGGGGAGCTGTTTTTT. Residues: CASSEARVATGELFF.

In this sample, this clone turned up a few times. V is TRBV10-1 and J is TRBJ1-5; TRBD1 might be the D (5 bases). V lost 3 bases and J lost 1, with 7 bases in between. CDR1 is WNHNN, CDR2 SYGVQD, per germline (reference sequence). CDR3 size: 14 residues. The CDR3: CASSDGGSNQPQHF. CDR3 bases: TGCGCCAGCAGTGACGGGGGGAGCAATCAGCCCCAGCATTTT.

The genes are TRBV7-2 and TRBJ1-5; weak D call: TRBD1 (5 bases). V was trimmed by 5 bases and J by 0 bases, leaving 11 bases between them. Germline V gene sequence: CDR1 SGHTA, CDR2 FQGNSA. This CDR3 spans 15 amino acids. The CDR3 DNA follows: TGTGCCAGCAGCCACGGAGGGACTAGCAATCAGCCCCAGCATTTT. Protein: CASSHGGTSNQPQHF.

The V call is TRBV24-1, the J call TRBJ2-5; 9 nucleotides match TRBD1. The CDR3 loop spans 15 amino acids. The germline CDR1 and CDR2 sequences are KGHDR and SFDVKD. Unmatched junction bases numbered 6, after V lost 3 bases and J lost 5 bases. The CDR3 bases are TGTGCCACCAGTGATGCACAGGGGGCCGGGGAGACCCAGTACTTC. It yields the protein CATSDAQGAGETQYF.

The V gene is TRBV5-6, the J gene TRBJ2-5, with 7 positions matching TRBD1. The CDR3 runs 15 residues. Trimming took 0 bases from V and 5 from J; bases not matched to a gene: 7. Germline-derived CDR1 and CDR2 are SGHDT and YYEEEE. The CDR3 DNA sequence: TGTGCCAGCAGCTTGGAACAGGGGACAAAGGAGACCCAGTACTTC. Its translation: CASSLEQGTKETQYF. The full variable domain, with the rest looked up from reference TRBV5-6 and TRBJ2-5, is DAGVTQSPTHLIKTRGQQVTLRCSPKSGHDTVSWYQQALGQGPQFIFQYYEEEERQRGNFPDRFSGHQFPNYSSELNVNALLLGDSALYLCASSLEQGTKETQYFGPGTRLLVL.

The chain employs TRBV7-3 and TRBJ2-1; the match to TRBD1 covers 7 bases. CDR3 size: 15 residues. With 2 bases clipped from V and 5 bases from J, the junction kept 6 bases outside the gene matches. Germline assignment: CDR1 SGHTA and CDR2 FQGTGA. CDR3 DNA: TGTGCCAGCAGCTTACGACAGGGCCAAAACAATGAGCAGTTCTTC. This sequence encodes CASSLRQGQNNEQFF. Together with reference TRBV7-3 and TRBJ2-1, the CDR3 gives the full variable domain: GAGVSQTPSNKVTEKGKYVELRCDPISGHTALYWYRQSLGQGPEFLIYFQGTGAADDSGLPNDRFFAVRPEGSVSTLKIQRTERGDSAVYLCASSLRQGQNNEQFFGPGTRLTVL.

This clone came up once. The rearrangement links TRBV6-1 to TRBJ1-6; unclear D gene. The germline V gene encodes CDR1 MNHNS and CDR2 SASEGT. The CDR3 length is 14 residues. The V end lost 6 bases, the J end lost 9 bases, and 15 bases lay between the germline ends. The CDR3 here is CASSLTPDSSPLHF. Here the CDR3 DNA reads TGTGCCAGCAGCCTGACCCCGGACTCTTCACCCCTCCACTTT.

This chain uses TRBV7-8 with TRBJ1-4; 7 nucleotides align to TRBD1. Germline CDR1 is SGHVS and CDR2 is FQNEAQ. The CDR3 is made up of 16 amino acids. The V gene end was trimmed by 5 bases and the J gene end by 2 bases; junction bases not matched to a gene: 8. Here the CDR3 reads CASSPGTVSTNEKLFF. The CDR3 bases are TGTGCCAGCAGCCCCGGGACAGTCAGTACTAATGAAAAACTGTTTTTT.

V is TRBV5-1 and J is TRBJ1-6; D ambiguous. This CDR3 has 14 residues. V lost 6 bases and J lost 5, with 12 bases in between. CDR1 is SGHRS, CDR2 YFSETQ, per germline. The CDR3 region has the DNA TGCGCCAGCAAGATTGAACAGCATAATTCACCCCTCCACTTT. Translating it yields CASKIEQHNSPLHF.

This chain connects TRBV5-1 to TRBJ1-5, with D tentatively TRBD1 (5 bases). This CDR3 is built from 14 residues. V was cut by 0 bases and J by 9 bases, with 13 bases left in between. Germline loops: CDR1 SGHRS, CDR2 YFSETQ. The CDR3 spells CASSLELGQGPQHF. The CDR3 DNA follows: TGCGCCAGCAGCTTGGAGCTGGGCCAGGGGCCCCAGCATTTT.

The V and J genes are TRBV6-6 and TRBJ2-3, with D perhaps matching TRBD2 (6 bases). This CDR3 is built from 14 residues. Deletions cut 6 bases from V and 1 base from J, with 11 bases between. The V gene's germline CDR1 is MNHNY and CDR2 SVGAGI (reference sequence). The DNA for the CDR3 is TGTGCCAGCAGGGTTGGAGGGGGCACAGATACGCAGTATTTT. This sequence encodes CASRVGGGTDTQYF.

The chain links TRBV7-6 to TRBJ2-6, with a possible D match to TRBD2 (6 bases). Trimming pared 5 bases from V and 0 bases from J, leaving 11 bases between. Germline V CDR1 and CDR2: SGHVS, FNYEAQ. The CDR3 is 16 amino acids. CDR3 sequence (DNA): TGTGCCAGCAGCCGACGGGGGATCTCTGGGGCCAACGTCCTGACTTTC. Translation gives CASSRRGISGANVLTF.

This clone was seen only once. The chain combines TRBV28 with TRBJ1-6, with D unresolved. Trimming left V 4 bases short and J 5 bases short, with 12 bases between. The CDR3 length is 15 residues. Germline V CDR1 and CDR2: MDHEN, SYDVKM. Here the CDR3 DNA reads TGTGCCAGCAGTTCCTGGGCGATCGATAATTCACCCCTCCACTTT. The encoded protein is CASSSWAIDNSPLHF.

The chain employs TRBV24-1 and TRBJ1-5; a possible D gene is TRBD1 (6 bases). Trimming cost V 7 bases and J 3 bases, with 15 bases left between them. Germline CDR1 KGHDR, CDR2 SFDVKD. This CDR3 spans 15 amino acids. CDR3 sequence (DNA): TGTGCCACCAGCTCCGGGACAACCACCAATCAGCCCCAGCATTTT. This gives the protein CATSSGTTTNQPQHF.

This rearrangement joins TRBV2 to TRBJ2-5; the match to TRBD1 covers 7 bases. From germline, CDR1 is SNHLY and CDR2 FYNNEI. V lost 8 bases and J lost 2; bases outside the gene matches: 8. The CDR3 sequence is 14 residues long. The CDR3 reads CASHGQVLQETQYF. The CDR3 bases are TGTGCCAGCCATGGACAGGTCCTTCAAGAGACCCAGTACTTC.

The chain has TRBV9 and TRBJ2-1; 10 bases are shared with TRBD2. Germline trimming cut 0 bases from V and 8 bases from J; bases unmatched to any gene: 14. Germline V gene sequence: CDR1 SGDLS, CDR2 YYNGEE. The CDR3 is made up of 18 amino acids. CDR3 nucleotide sequence: TGTGCCAGCAGCGTAGGTGGCAGCGGGGGGGCCAGAAAGGATGAGCAGTTCTTC. Amino acids: CASSVGGSGGARKDEQFF.

V gene TRBV6-5 combines with J gene TRBJ2-7; a possible D gene is TRBD2 (6 bases). Per germline, CDR1 MNHEY and CDR2 SVGAGI. V dropped 7 bases and J dropped 1 base, with 14 bases sitting between them. The CDR3 covers 14 residues. CDR3 bases: TGTGCCAGCAAAGGCGGGGTAGGGTCCTACGAGCAGTACGTC. Its protein is CASKGGVGSYEQYV.

This chain connects TRBV30 to TRBJ2-1; maybe TRBD2 (5 bases). Germline CDR1 is GTSNPN and CDR2 is SVGIG (reference sequence). The CDR3 extends over 11 amino acids. Between the trimmed V and J ends, which lost 2 bases and 9 bases, there was a span of 8 bases. CDR3 residues: CAWSRGFEQFF. CDR3 sequence (DNA): TGTGCCTGGAGTCGCGGGTTTGAGCAGTTCTTC.